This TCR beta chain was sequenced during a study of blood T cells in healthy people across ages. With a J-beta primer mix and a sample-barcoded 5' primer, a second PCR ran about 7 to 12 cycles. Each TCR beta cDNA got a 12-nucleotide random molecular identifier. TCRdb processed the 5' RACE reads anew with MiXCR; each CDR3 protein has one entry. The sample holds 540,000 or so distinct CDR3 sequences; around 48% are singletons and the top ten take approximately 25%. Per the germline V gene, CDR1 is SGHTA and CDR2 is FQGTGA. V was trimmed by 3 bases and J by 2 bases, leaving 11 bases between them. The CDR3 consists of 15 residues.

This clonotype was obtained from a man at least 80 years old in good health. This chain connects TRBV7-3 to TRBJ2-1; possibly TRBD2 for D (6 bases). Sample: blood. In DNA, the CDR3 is TGTGCCAGCAGCTTCCAGCGGGCTGCCTACAATGAGCAGTTCTTC. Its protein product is CASSFQRAAYNEQFF.